These 2 T cell receptor beta chains came from one sample sequenced in a study of shared clonotypes between healthy human individuals. Here immunoSEQ multiplex PCR was the method, and the copy in TCRdb shows in-frame clones only, minus some. The profile shows about 600,000 clones, roughly 97% of them singletons. The specimen was naive CD4+ T cells sorted from blood. Subset meaning: CD45RA+ positively selected. The receptor set was obtained from a woman aged 25 to 39 in good health.

This chain joins TRBV9 and TRBJ1-2, with D possibly matching TRBD1 (5 bases). This CDR3 region has 14 residues. Trimming took 0 bases from V and 8 from J, leaving 14 bases between them. CDR1 and CDR2 from the germline V gene are SGDLS and YYNGEE. In DNA, the CDR3 is TGTGCCAGCAGCGTAGTTGAGGGGATAGGGGGCTACACCTTC. Translation gives CASSVVEGIGGYTF.

This rearrangement joins TRBV10-1 to TRBJ2-7, with D unclear. The CDR3 is 13 residues long. Germline V gene lookup returns CDR1 WNHNN and CDR2 SYGVQD (reference sequence). Trimming took 6 bases from V and 3 from J, leaving 12 bases between them. The CDR3 coding sequence is TGCGCCAGCAGCCCCCCAGGTAGCTACGAGCAGTACTTC. This codes for CASSPPGSYEQYF.